A selection of T cell receptor beta chains follows, all from one sample in a study of blood T cell repertoires in COVID-19. Method: immunoSEQ multiplex PCR; TCRdb's copy keeps in-frame clones and lacks some. Among 150,000 to 200,000 clones listed, around 94% were seen once. Sample: peripheral blood. These receptors were obtained from a young man with COVID-19, enrolled during active disease. Each CDR3 is given without its conserved first and last residue. D genes are given only for firm matches.

ASSPRVSEAF	TRBJ1-1	.	TRBV7-9
ASSRQESYEQY	TRBJ2-7	.	TRBV5-6
ASSELTQGTNEKLF	TRBJ1-4	.	TRBV2
ASSQTGVGANVLT	TRBJ2-6	TRBD1	TRBV5-4
ASSSQGARRAF	TRBJ1-1	TRBD1	TRBV7-6
ASSEHREKQPQH	TRBJ1-5	.	TRBV6-1
ASSDSGGREANQPQH	TRBJ1-5	.	TRBV6-1
SVHREGYGYT	TRBJ1-2	.	TRBV29-1
ASSLKAPSGGARDEQF	TRBJ2-1	TRBD2	TRBV11-2
ASSPGTGGRNSPLH	TRBJ1-6	TRBD1	TRBV7-6
ASSLARGAEAF	TRBJ1-1	.	TRBV11-3
ASSITGGSYNSPLH	TRBJ1-6	TRBD1	TRBV27
ASSQDHAATLSSYEQY	TRBJ2-7	.	TRBV4-1
AIPGGTGPTDTQY	TRBJ2-3	TRBD1	TRBV5-4
ASRGTVNTDTQY	TRBJ2-3	TRBD1	TRBV2
ASSLGVGGGADTQY	TRBJ2-3	TRBD2	TRBV7-6
ASSPGQGPNQETQY	TRBJ2-5	TRBD1	TRBV10-1
ASSRDRTTEQF	TRBJ2-1	TRBD1	TRBV6-5
ASSPVTGLNYNEQF	TRBJ2-1	TRBD2	TRBV19
ASSGGVGHPSYEQY	TRBJ2-7	.	TRBV11-1
ASSKGTANTGELF	TRBJ2-2	TRBD1	TRBV19
AIGTGETGELF	TRBJ2-2	TRBD1	TRBV10-3
ASSPGQADTEAF	TRBJ1-1	TRBD1	TRBV11-3
ASSLDERGGSYNEQF	TRBJ2-1	TRBD2	TRBV5-1